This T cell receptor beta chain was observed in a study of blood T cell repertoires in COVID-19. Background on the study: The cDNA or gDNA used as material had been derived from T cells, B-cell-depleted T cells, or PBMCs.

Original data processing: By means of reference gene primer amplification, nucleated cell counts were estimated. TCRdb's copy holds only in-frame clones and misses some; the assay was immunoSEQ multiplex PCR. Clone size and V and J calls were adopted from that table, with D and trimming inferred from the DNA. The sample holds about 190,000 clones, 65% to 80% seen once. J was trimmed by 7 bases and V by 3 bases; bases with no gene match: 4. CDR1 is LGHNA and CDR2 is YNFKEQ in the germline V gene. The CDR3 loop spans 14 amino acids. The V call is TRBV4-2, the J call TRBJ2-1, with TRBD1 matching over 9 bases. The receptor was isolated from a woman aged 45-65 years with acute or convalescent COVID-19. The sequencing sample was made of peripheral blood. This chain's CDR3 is CASSQTGTGNEQFF. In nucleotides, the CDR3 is TGTGCCAGCAGCCAGACCGGGACAGGGAATGAGCAGTTCTTC.